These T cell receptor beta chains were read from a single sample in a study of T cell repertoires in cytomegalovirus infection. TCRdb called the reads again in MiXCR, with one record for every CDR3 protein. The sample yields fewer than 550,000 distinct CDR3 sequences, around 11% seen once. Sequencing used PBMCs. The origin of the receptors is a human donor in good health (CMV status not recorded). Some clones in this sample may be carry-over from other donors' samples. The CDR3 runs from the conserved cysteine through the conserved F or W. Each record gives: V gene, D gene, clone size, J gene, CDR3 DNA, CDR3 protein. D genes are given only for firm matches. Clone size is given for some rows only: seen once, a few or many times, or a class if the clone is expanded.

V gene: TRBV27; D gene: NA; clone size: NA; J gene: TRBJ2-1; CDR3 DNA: TGTGCCAGCCCCTCATTGGACCGAGTAGAGAATGAGCAGTTCTTC; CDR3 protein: CASPSLDRVENEQFF
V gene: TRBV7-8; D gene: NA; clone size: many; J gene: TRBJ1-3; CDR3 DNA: TGTGCCAGCAGCTCCTTAGGGGGTGGAAACACCATATATTTT; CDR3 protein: CASSSLGGGNTIYF
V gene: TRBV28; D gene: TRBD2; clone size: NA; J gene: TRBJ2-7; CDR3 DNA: TGTGCCAGCAGTTTATCTCTGGGACTAGCCTACGAGCAGTACTTC; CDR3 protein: CASSLSLGLAYEQYF
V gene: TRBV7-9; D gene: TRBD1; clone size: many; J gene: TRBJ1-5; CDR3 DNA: TGTGCCAGCAGCCGGCGGGGACAGGGAGGTTTCAATCAGCCCCAGCATTTT; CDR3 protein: CASSRRGQGGFNQPQHF
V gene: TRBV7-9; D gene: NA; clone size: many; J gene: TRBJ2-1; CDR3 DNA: TGTGCCAGCAGCTCCAGGACTGTTAGGAGCTCCTACAATGAGCAGTTCTTC; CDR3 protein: CASSSRTVRSSYNEQFF
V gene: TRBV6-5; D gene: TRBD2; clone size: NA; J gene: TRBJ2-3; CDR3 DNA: TGTGCCAGCCGCTGGGGAGGGGCTGATACGCAGTATTTT; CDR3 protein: CASRWGGADTQYF
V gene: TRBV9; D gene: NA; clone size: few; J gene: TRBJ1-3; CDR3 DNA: TGTGCCAGCAGCGTAGTGGACCGCCACTCTGGAAACACCATATATTTT; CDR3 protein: CASSVVDRHSGNTIYF
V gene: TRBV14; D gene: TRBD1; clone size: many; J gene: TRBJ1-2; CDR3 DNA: TGTGCCAGCAGCCCCGGGACAGGGGTTGGCTACACCTTC; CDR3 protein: CASSPGTGVGYTF
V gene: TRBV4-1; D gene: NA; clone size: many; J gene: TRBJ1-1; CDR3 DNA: TGCGCCAGCAGCCAAGCGCGGACATCGAACACTGAAGCTTTCTTT; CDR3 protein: CASSQARTSNTEAFF
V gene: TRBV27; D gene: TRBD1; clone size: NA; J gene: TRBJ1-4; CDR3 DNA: TGTGCCAGCAGGTTCTCCACAGGGGGCACCCCAACTAATGAAAAACTGTTTTTT; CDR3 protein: CASRFSTGGTPTNEKLFF
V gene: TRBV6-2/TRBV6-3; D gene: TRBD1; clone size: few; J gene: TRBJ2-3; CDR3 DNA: TGTGCCAGCAGGCGGACAGGAGTCACAGATACGCAGTATTTT; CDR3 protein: CASRRTGVTDTQYF
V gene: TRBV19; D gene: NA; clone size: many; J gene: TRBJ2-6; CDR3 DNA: TGTGCCAGTAGTAGTCAGGGCTCTGGGGCCAACGTCCTGACTTTC; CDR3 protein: CASSSQGSGANVLTF
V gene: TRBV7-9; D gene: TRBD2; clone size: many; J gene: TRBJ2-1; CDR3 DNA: TGTGCCAACGTCCCAGCGGGGGCCAACAATGAGCAGTTCTTC; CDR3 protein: CANVPAGANNEQFF
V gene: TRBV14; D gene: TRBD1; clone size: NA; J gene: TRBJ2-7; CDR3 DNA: TGTGCCAGCAGCTGGGGGACAGGGGTATCCCAGTACTTC; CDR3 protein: CASSWGTGVSQYF
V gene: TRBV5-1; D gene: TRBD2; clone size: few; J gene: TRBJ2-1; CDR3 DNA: TGCGCCAGCAGCCGGGGGGGGACTAGCGGGAGTCCGTCCTACAATGAGCAGTTCTTC; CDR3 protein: CASSRGGTSGSPSYNEQFF
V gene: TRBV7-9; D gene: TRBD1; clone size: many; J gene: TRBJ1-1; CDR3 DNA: TGTGCCAGCAGCTTGGACAGGAGGAACACTGAAGCTTTCTTT; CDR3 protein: CASSLDRRNTEAFF
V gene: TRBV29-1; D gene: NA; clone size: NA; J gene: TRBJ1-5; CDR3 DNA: TGCAGCGTCACGGACAGTCGCAATCAGCCCCAGCATTTT; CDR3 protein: CSVTDSRNQPQHF
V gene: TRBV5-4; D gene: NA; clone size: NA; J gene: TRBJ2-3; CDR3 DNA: TGTGCCAGCAGCCTCACCGGGAGTGATGCGCAGTATTTT; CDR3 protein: CASSLTGSDAQYF
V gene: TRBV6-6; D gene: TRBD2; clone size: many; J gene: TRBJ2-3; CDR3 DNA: TGTGCCAGCAGTTACTACCGAGCGGGAGATAGCACAGATACGCAGTATTTT; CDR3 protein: CASSYYRAGDSTDTQYF
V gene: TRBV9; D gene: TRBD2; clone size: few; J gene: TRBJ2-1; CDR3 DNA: TGTGCCAGCAGCGTAGATAGCGGGGGGGCCGGTGAGCAGTTCTTC; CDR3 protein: CASSVDSGGAGEQFF
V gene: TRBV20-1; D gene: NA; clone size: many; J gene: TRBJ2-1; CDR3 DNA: TGCAGTGCTCGACTCCCCCAGCGGTTCAATGAGCAGTTCTTC; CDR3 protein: CSARLPQRFNEQFF
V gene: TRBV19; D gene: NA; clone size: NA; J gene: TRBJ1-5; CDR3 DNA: TGTGCCAGTAGTGACCAGGGAGGACAGCCCCAGCATTTT; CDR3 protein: CASSDQGGQPQHF
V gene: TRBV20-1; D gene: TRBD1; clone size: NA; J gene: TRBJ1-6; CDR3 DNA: TGCAGTGCTAGAACCCCGGGACAGGGTGGCTATAATTCACCCCTCCACTTT; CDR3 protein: CSARTPGQGGYNSPLHF
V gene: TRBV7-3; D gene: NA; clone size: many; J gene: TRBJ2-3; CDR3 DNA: TGTGCCAGCAGCCCCCGCGACCACCGTGGAGATACGCAGTATTTT; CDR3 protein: CASSPRDHRGDTQYF
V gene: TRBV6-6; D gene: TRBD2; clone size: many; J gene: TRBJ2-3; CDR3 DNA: TGTGCCAGCAGTTACGGGGGGGCAGATACGCAGTATTTT; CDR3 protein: CASSYGGADTQYF
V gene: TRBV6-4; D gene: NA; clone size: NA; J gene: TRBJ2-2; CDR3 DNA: TGTGCCAACTCCAAGGACAACACCGGGGAGCTGTTTTTT; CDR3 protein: CANSKDNTGELFF
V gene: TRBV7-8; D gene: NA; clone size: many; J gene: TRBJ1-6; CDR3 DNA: TGTGCCAGCAGCTTAGGTTCCCGTAATTCACCCCTCCACTTT; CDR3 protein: CASSLGSRNSPLHF
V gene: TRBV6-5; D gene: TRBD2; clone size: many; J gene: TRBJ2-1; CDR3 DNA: TGTGCCAGCAGTTACCGTAGCGGGAGCTCCTACAATGAGCAGTTCTTC; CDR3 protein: CASSYRSGSSYNEQFF
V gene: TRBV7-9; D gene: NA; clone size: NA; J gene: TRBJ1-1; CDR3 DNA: TGTGCCAGCTTGTCGGGACACCCGACGAGAGGAAACACTGAAGCTTTCTTT; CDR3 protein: CASLSGHPTRGNTEAFF
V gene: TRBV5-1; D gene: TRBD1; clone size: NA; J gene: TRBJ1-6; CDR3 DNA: TGCGCCAGCAGCTTGGATGGGCCCGGACAGGGAGCACCCCTCCACTTT; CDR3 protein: CASSLDGPGQGAPLHF
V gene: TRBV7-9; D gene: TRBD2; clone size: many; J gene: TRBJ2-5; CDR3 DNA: TGTGCCAGCACCCTGACTAGCGGGGGACAAGAGACCCAGTACTTC; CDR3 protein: CASTLTSGGQETQYF
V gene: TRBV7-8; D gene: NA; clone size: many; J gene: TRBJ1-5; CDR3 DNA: TGTGCCAGCAGCTTAAGTACAAGTTACTCTAGCCAGCATTTT; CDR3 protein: CASSLSTSYSSQHF
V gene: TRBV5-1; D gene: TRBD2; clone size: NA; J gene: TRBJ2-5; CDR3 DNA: TGCGCCAGCAGCCCCTCTAGCGGGAGGGTACAAGAGACCCAGTACTTC; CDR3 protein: CASSPSSGRVQETQYF
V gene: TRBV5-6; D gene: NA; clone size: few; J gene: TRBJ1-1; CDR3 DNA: TGTGCCAGCAGTCCCGGGACCTCGAAAACTGAAGCTTTCTTT; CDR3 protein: CASSPGTSKTEAFF
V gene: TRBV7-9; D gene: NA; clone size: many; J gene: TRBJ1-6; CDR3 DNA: TGTGCCAGCAGCTTAGACGGGTTCTCCTATAATTCACCCCTCCACTTT; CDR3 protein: CASSLDGFSYNSPLHF
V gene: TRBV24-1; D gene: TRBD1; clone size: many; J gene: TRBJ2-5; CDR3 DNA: TGTGCCACCAGTGATGGGTGGGGACAGAACCCCGGGACCCAGTACTTC; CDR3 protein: CATSDGWGQNPGTQYF
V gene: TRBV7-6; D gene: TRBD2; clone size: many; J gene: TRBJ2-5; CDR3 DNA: TGTGCCAGCAGCTCCTACTTACTAGCGGGGGGGGAAGAGACCCAGTACTTC; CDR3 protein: CASSSYLLAGGEETQYF
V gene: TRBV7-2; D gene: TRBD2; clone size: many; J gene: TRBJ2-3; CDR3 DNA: TGTGCCAGCGGTACACTAGCGGTCGTCACAGATACGCAGTATTTT; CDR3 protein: CASGTLAVVTDTQYF
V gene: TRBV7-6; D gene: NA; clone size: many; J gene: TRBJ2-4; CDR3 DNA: TGTGCCAGCAGCACTCCTGAGTGGCCAGGCATTCAGTACTTC; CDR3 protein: CASSTPEWPGIQYF
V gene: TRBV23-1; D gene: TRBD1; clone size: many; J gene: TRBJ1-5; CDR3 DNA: TGCGCCAGCAGTTCTCAGGGACAGGGGGAGGATAGCAATCAGCCCCAGCATTTT; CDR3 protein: CASSSQGQGEDSNQPQHF
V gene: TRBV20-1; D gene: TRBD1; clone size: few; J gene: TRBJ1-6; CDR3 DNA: TGCAGTGCCCGGGGACAGTCGAATTCACCCCTCCACTTT; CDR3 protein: CSARGQSNSPLHF
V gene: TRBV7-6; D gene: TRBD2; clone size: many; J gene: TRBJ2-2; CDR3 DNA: TGTGCCAGCAGCTTGCGACTAGCTGGCACCGGGGAGCTGTTTTTT; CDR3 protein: CASSLRLAGTGELFF
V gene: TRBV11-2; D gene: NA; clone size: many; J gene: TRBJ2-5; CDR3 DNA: TGTGCCAGCAGCTTAGCACCTACCCAAGAGACCCAGTACTTC; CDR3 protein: CASSLAPTQETQYF
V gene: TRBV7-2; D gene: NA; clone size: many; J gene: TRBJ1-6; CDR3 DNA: TGTGCCAGCAGCCACGACGGGGTAGATTCACCCCTCCACTTT; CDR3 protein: CASSHDGVDSPLHF
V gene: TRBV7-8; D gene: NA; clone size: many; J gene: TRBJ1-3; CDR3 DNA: TGTGCCAGCAGCTTAGGGCAGGGTGTTAAGGGAAACACCATATATTTT; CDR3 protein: CASSLGQGVKGNTIYF
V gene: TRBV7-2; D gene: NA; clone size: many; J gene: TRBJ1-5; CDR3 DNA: TGTGCCAGCAGCCAGTCTGGAGGTCAGCCCCAGCATTTT; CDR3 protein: CASSQSGGQPQHF
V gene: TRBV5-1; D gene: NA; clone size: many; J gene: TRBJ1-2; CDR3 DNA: TGCGCCAGCAGCTTTGGGGCCCGCCGGTCTAACTATGGCTACACCTTC; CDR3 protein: CASSFGARRSNYGYTF
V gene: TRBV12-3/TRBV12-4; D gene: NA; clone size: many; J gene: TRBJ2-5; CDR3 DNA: TGTGCCAGCAGTTTAGAGGGCCTGGTGGCCCAGTACTTC; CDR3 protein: CASSLEGLVAQYF
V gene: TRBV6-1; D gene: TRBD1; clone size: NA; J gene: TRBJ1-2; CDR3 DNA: TGTGCCAGCAGGGAAGGACAGGGGGCTACCTATGGCTACACCTTC; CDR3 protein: CASREGQGATYGYTF
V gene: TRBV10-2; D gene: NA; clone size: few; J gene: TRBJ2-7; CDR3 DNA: TGCGCCAGCAGTGATCGGTCCTACGAGCAGTACTTC; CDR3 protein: CASSDRSYEQYF
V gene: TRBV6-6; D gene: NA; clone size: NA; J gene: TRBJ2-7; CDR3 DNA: TGTGCCAGCAGTTACGGTATAGAATCCTACGAGCAGTACTTC; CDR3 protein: CASSYGIESYEQYF
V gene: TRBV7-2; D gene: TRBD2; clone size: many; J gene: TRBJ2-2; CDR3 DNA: TGTGCCAGCAGCTCCCGACTAGCGGGAGGTACCGGGGAGCTGTTTTTT; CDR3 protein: CASSSRLAGGTGELFF
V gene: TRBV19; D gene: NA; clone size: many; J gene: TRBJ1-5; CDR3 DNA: TGTGCCAGTAGTTGGAGAGGGAAGAACAATCAGCCCCAGCATTTT; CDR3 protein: CASSWRGKNNQPQHF